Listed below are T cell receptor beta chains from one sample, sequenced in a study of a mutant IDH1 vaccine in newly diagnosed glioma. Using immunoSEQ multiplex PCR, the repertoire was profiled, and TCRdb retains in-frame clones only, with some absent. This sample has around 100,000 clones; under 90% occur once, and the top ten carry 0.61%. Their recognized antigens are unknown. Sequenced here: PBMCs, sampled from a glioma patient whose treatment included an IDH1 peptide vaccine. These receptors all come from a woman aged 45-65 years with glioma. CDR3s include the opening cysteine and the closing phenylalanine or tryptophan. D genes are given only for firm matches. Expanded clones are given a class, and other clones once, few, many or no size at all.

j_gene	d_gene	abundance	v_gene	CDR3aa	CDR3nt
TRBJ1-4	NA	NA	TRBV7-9	CASSFFMTNEKLFF	TGTGCCAGCAGCTTTTTCATGACTAATGAAAAACTGTTTTTT
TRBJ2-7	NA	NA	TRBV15	CATSVGSEFEQYF	TGTGCCACCAGCGTAGGGTCTGAGTTCGAGCAGTACTTC
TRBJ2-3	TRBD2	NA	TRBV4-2	CASSQGLAPTDTQYF	TGTGCCAGCAGCCAAGGACTAGCGCCGACAGATACGCAGTATTTT
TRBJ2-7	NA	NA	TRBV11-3	CASSLVCRGEEHYEQYF	TGTGCCAGCAGCTTAGTCTGTAGGGGGGAGGAACACTACGAGCAGTACTTC
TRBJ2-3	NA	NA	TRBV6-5	CASSYSAGSRTDTQYF	TGTGCCAGCAGTTACTCAGCAGGGTCAAGAACAGATACGCAGTATTTT
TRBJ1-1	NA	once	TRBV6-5	CATLPQQENTEAFF	TGTGCCACCTTGCCCCAACAGGAAAACACTGAAGCTTTCTTT
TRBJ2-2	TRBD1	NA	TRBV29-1	CSVERDRSTGELFF	TGCAGCGTTGAAAGGGACAGATCCACCGGGGAGCTGTTTTTT
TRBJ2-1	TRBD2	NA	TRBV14	CASSQALGLAGHEQFF	TGTGCCAGCAGCCAAGCCTTGGGGCTAGCGGGTCATGAGCAGTTCTTC
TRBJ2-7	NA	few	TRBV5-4	CASSFARAREQYF	TGTGCCAGCAGCTTCGCTAGAGCTCGCGAGCAGTACTTC
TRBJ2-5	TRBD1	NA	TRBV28	CASSLRVTGYQETQYF	TGTGCCAGCAGTTTGCGAGTGACAGGGTACCAAGAGACCCAGTACTTC
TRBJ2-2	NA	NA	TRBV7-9	CASSFEAGELFF	TGTGCCAGCAGCTTTGAAGCCGGGGAGCTGTTTTTT
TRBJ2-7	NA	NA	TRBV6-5	CASSYGWVNEQYF	TGTGCCAGCAGTTACGGTTGGGTGAACGAGCAGTACTTC
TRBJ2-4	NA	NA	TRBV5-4	CASSLARGSGAKNIQYF	TGTGCCAGCAGCTTGGCCCGAGGGTCAGGAGCCAAAAACATTCAGTACTTC
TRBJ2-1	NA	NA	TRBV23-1	CASSPIGGGRRNNEQFF	TGCGCCAGCAGTCCAATCGGAGGAGGGAGAAGGAACAATGAGCAGTTCTTC
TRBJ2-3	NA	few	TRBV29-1	CSVGGGLGDTQYF	TGCAGCGTTGGGGGAGGATTAGGAGATACGCAGTATTTT
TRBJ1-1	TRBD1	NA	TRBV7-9	CASSQADRATEAFF	TGTGCCAGCAGCCAGGCCGACAGGGCTACTGAAGCTTTCTTT
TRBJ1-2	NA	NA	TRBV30	CAWRAKGSRDGYTF	TGTGCCTGGAGAGCCAAGGGCAGCAGGGATGGCTACACCTTC
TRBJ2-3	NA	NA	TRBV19	CASTPSPGVTDTQYF	TGTGCCAGTACCCCTAGCCCCGGGGTAACAGATACGCAGTATTTT
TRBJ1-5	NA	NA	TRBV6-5	CASSYSSNQPQHF	TGTGCCAGCAGTTACAGTAGCAATCAGCCCCAGCATTTT
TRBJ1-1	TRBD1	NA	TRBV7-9	CASSPIRGTANGNTEAFF	TGTGCCAGCAGCCCCATCCGAGGGACAGCGAATGGGAACACTGAAGCTTTCTTT
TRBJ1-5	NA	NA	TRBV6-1	CASSPRKGQPQHF	TGTGCCAGCTCCCCGCGCAAGGGTCAGCCCCAGCATTTT
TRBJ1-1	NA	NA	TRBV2	CASTSAGYEAFF	TGTGCCAGCACCAGCGCAGGGTATGAAGCTTTCTTT
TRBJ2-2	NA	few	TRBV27	CASSLMGNTGELFF	TGTGCCAGCAGTTTAATGGGCAACACCGGGGAGCTGTTTTTT
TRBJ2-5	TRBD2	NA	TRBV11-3	CASTRRGVDQETQYF	TGTGCCAGCACCCGCCGGGGGGTGGACCAAGAGACCCAGTACTTC
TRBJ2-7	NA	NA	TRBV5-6	CASSVTGTYEQYF	TGTGCCAGCAGCGTTACAGGGACCTACGAGCAGTACTTC
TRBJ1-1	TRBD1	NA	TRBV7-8	CASSSDRVTEAFF	TGTGCCAGCAGCTCCGACAGGGTAACTGAAGCTTTCTTT
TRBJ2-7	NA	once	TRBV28	CASSFPPSSYEQYF	TGTGCCAGCAGTTTTCCCCCCAGCTCCTACGAGCAGTACTTC
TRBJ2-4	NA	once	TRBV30	CAWSAGLAKNIQYF	TGTGCCTGGAGTGCGGGATTAGCCAAAAACATTCAGTACTTC
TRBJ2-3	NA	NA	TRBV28	CASSLSTTVWHKTQYF	TGTGCCAGCAGTTTATCTACTACAGTATGGCACAAGACGCAGTATTTT
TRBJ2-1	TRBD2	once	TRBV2	CASSDTSGSSYNEQFF	TGTGCCAGCAGTGATACTAGCGGGAGCTCCTACAATGAGCAGTTCTTC
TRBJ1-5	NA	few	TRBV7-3	CASSPGGNQPQHF	TGTGCCAGCAGCCCGGGGGGCAATCAGCCCCAGCATTTT
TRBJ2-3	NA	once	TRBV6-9	CASSYGTSADTQYF	TGTGCCAGCAGTTACGGGACCTCGGCAGATACGCAGTATTTT
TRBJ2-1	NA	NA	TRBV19	CASSPTGLYNEQFF	TGTGCCAGTAGTCCCACGGGATTGTACAATGAGCAGTTCTTC
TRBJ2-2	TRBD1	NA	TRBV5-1	CASSLGTGLRTGELFF	TGCGCCAGCAGCTTGGGGACAGGGTTGAGAACCGGGGAGCTGTTTTTT
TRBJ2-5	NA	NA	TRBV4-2	CASSQGTSFQETQYF	TGTGCCAGCAGCCAAGGAACTAGCTTCCAAGAGACCCAGTACTTC
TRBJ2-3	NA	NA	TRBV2	CASGPLMGTDTQYF	TGTGCCAGCGGACCCCTGATGGGCACAGATACGCAGTATTTT
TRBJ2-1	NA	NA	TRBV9	CASSGEGEQFF	TGTGCCAGTTCGGGAGAGGGGGAGCAGTTCTTC
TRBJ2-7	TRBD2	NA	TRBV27	CASSWGRGGSSYEQYF	TGTGCCAGCAGTTGGGGCCGGGGCGGGAGCTCCTACGAGCAGTACTTC
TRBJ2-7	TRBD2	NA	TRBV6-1	CASILGRRGYEQYF	TGTGCCAGCATACTCGGGAGGAGGGGCTACGAGCAGTACTTC
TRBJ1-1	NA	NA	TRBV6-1	CASSEPRQLVNTEAFF	TGTGCCAGCAGTGAACCCCGGCAACTAGTCAACACTGAAGCTTTCTTT
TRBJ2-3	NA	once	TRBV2	CASSRVGGTDTQYF	TGTGCCAGCAGCAGAGTTGGGGGGACAGATACGCAGTATTTT
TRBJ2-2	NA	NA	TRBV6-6	CASKTQGIGELFF	TGTGCCAGCAAAACCCAGGGTATCGGGGAGCTGTTTTTT
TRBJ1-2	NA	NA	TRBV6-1	CASSEVPGVTVGYTF	TGTGCCAGCAGTGAAGTTCCAGGGGTAACAGTCGGCTACACCTTC
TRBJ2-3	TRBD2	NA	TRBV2	CASSRLAGGLDTQYF	TGTGCCAGCAGTAGACTAGCGGGAGGGTTAGATACGCAGTATTTT
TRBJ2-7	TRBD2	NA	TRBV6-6	CASSYVSGSYEQYF	TGTGCCAGCAGTTACGTGAGCGGGAGCTACGAGCAGTACTTC
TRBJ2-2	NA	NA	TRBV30	CAWSVGGELFF	TGTGCCTGGAGTGTGGGAGGGGAGCTGTTTTTT
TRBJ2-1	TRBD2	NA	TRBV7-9	CASSRSSGRTYNEQFF	TGTGCCAGCAGCCGATCTAGCGGGAGAACCTACAATGAGCAGTTCTTC